This entry concerns a single TCR beta chain. TCRdb keeps only in-frame clones here, not all; method: immunoSEQ multiplex PCR. The data contain roughly 240,000 clones, about 85% of them singletons. These data are taken from a study of blood T cell repertoires in COVID-19. Study-level background: T cells, B-cell-depleted T cells, or PBMCs provided the cDNA or gDNA that served as material.

V shed 4 bases and J 6 bases; nucleotides not matched to a gene: 6. The CDR3 totals 13 residues. In germline, CDR1 is SGHNT, CDR2 YYREEE (reference sequence). Material: peripheral blood. The receptor's source is a young man with active or convalescent COVID-19. J is TRBJ2-7 and V is TRBV5-4; TRBD1 matches 8 bases. CDR3 DNA sequence: TGTGCCAGCAGCCTTCCCGACAGGGGCGAGCAGTACTTC. This gives the protein CASSLPDRGEQYF.